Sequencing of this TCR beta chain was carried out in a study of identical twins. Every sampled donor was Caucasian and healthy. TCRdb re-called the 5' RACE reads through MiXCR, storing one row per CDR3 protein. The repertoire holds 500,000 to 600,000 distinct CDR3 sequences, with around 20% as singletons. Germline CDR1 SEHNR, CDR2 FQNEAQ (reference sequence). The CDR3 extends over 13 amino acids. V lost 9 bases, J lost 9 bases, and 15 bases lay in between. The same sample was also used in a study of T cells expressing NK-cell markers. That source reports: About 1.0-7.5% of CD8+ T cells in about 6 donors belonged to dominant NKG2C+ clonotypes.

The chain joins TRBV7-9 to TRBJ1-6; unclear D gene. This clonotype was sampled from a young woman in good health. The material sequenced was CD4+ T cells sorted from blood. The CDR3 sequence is CASRDDRVSPLHF. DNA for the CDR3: TGTGCCAGTAGGGATGATCGGGTTTCACCCCTCCACTTT.